The T cell receptor (beta chain) described here comes from a study of T cell changes during pregnancy in multiple sclerosis. CDR1 and CDR2 (germline): SGHAT, FQNNGV. Germline trimming cut 2 bases from V and 0 bases from J; bases unmatched to any gene: 5. CDR3 size: 16 residues. Clones were read by immunoSEQ multiplex PCR, and TCRdb kept only the in-frame ones, dropping some. Of roughly 84,000 clones listed, around 93% are singletons. V usage is TRBV11-2 and J usage is TRBJ2-7; the match to TRBD2 covers 9 bases. The sequence derives from a female donor in good health, enrolled as a control in a pregnancy study. The source material was peripheral blood, sampled in the third trimester of pregnancy. In nucleotides, the CDR3 is TGTGCCAGCAGCTTACCAAGCGGGGGGAGCTCCTACGAGCAGTACTTC. It is translated as CASSLPSGGSSYEQYF.